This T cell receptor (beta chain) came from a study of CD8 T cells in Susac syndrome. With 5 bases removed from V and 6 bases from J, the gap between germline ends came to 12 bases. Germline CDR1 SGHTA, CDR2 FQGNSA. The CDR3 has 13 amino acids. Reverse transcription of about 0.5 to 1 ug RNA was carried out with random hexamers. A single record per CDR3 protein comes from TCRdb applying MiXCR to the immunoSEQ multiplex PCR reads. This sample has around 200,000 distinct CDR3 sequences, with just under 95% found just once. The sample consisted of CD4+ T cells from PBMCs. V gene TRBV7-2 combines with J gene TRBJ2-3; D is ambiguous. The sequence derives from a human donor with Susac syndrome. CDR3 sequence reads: CASSQNRWDTQYF. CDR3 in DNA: TGTGCCAGCAGCCAAAACCGGTGGGATACGCAGTATTTT. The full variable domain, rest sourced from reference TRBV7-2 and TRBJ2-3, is GAGVSQSPSNKVTEKGKDVELRCDPISGHTALYWYRQSLGQGLEFLIYFQGNSAPDKSGLPSDRFSAERTGGSVSTLTIQRTQQEDSAVYLCASSQNRWDTQYFGPGTRLTVL.